This TCR beta chain was found in a study of shared clonotypes between healthy human individuals. The assay was immunoSEQ multiplex PCR, and TCRdb's table has in-frame clones only and misses some. The top ten hold about 0.37% of the sample, which has more than 2,000,000 clones, 93% seen once. Details on this clone: The antigen remains unidentified.

The CDR3 sequence is 14 residues long. CDR1 is SQVTM, CDR2 ANQGSEA, per germline. Trimming took 4 bases from V and 0 from J, leaving 12 bases between them. Points from the study as a whole: Though the depth was large, rarefaction showed that sorted-subset sequencing was incomplete.

The TCR was taken from a man between 18 and 35 years old in good health. Some clones in this sample may be carry-over from other donors' samples. The chain recombines TRBV29-1 with TRBJ2-5; D perhaps matches TRBD1 (6 bases). The sequenced sample was naive CD4+ T cells from PBMCs. The subset was: CD45RA+ positively selected. CDR3 amino acids: CSVGTDWYQETQYF. In DNA, the CDR3 is TGCAGCGTTGGGACAGATTGGTACCAAGAGACCCAGTACTTC. Drawing the rest from reference TRBV29-1 and TRBJ2-5, the complete variable domain is SAVISQKPSRDICQRGTSLTIQCQVDSQVTMMFWYRQQPGQSLTLIATANQGSEATYESGFVIDKFPISRPNLTFSTLTVSNMSPEDSSIYLCSVGTDWYQETQYFGPGTRLLVL.